This T cell receptor beta chain originates from a study of neoadjuvant anti-PD-1 for oral cavity cancer. Overall study: Patients mostly received three to four biweekly nivolumab doses at 3 mg/kg before surgery. Patients without progression received a fourth nivolumab dose around day 43, then surgical resection on days 50-56. Study conclusions and caveats: With a few patients per group, TCR findings need larger cohorts.

In germline, CDR1 is SEHNR, CDR2 FQNEAQ (reference sequence). The CDR3 has 14 amino acids. J lost 1 base, V lost 5 bases, and 4 bases had no gene match. The time point here: after neoadjuvant nivolumab, at surgical resection. As for this clone: Antigen: not known.

PBMC libraries mostly used roughly 480 ng of input genomic DNA, with six replicates per sample. Here immunoSEQ multiplex PCR was the method, and the copy in TCRdb shows in-frame clones only, minus some. The repertoire holds 8,300 or so clones, with around 67% as singletons. The TCR sequence derives from a person aged 40-85 years with oral cavity squamous cell carcinoma. The rearrangement uses TRBV7-9 and TRBJ1-2, with TRBD1 matching over 7 bases. The sequencing used PBMCs, collected after nivolumab (anti-PD-1) treatment. CDR3 loop: CASSLQGFNYGYTF. DNA of the CDR3: TGTGCCAGCAGCCTACAGGGGTTTAACTATGGCTACACCTTC.